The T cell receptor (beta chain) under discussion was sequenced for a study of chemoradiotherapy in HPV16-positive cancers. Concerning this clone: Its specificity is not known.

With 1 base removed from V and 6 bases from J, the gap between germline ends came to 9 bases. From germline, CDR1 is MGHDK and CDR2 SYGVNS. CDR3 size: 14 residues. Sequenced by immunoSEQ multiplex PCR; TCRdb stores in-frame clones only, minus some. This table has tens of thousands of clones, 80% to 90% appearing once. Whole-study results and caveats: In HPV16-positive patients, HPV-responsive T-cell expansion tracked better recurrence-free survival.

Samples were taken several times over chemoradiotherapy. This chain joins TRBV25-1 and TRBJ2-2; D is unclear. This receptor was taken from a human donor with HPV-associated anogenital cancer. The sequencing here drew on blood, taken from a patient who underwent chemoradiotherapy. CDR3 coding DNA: TGTGCCAGCAGTGAATCTAAGGTTCCCGGGGAGCTGTTTTTT. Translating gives CASSESKVPGELFF.